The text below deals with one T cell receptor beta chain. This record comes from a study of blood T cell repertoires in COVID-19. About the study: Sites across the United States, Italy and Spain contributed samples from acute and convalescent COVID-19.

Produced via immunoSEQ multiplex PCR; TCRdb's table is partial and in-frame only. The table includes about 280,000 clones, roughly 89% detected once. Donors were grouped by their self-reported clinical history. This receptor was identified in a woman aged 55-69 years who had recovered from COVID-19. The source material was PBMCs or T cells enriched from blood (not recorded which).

Written as DNA, the CDR3 is TGTGCCAGCAGTGCCAGGACAGTAGGCCCCGGGGAGCTGTTTTTT. This translates into CASSARTVGPGELFF. J is TRBJ2-2 and V is TRBV28; TRBD1 is a possible D gene (6 bases). Trimming removed 5 bases from V and 6 bases from J, with 16 bases in between. The CDR3 sequence is 15 residues long. The germline gives CDR1 MDHEN, CDR2 SYDVKM.